This TCR beta chain was retrieved from a study of graft-versus-host responses after intestinal transplantation. Across the whole study: Among the recipients, all got anti-thymocyte globulin induction and then tacrolimus and steroids for about 3 years.

Whole-study results and caveats: GvH clones were identified in recipient marrow, with some first appearing in ileum or blood.

This CDR3 has 15 residues. Germline-derived CDR1 and CDR2 are SGHAT and FQNNGV. After removal of 5 bases from V and 6 bases from J, the junction contained 11 bases not matched to a gene. Measured with immunoSEQ multiplex PCR; TCRdb has only the in-frame clones, and not every one. The data contain 30,000 to 40,000 clones, approximately 96% of them seen just once; the ten biggest clones take up about 0.8%. Of note for this clone: What it binds is unknown.

The V call is TRBV11-2, the J call TRBJ2-7, with 9 bases matching TRBD2. The sequence came from a human patient who received an intestinal transplant, so some T cells may come from the graft donor. The source was PBMCs, collected 16 days after intestinal transplant. CDR3 bases: TGTGCCAGCAGCCTAGGGATAGCGGGAGTCCCCGAGCAGTACTTC. Translated: CASSLGIAGVPEQYF.